Detailed here is one TCR beta chain. The antigen is unknown. Relative to the germline gene, one junction end is altered; a read error may explain this. In germline, CDR1 is MNHEY, CDR2 SMNVEV (reference sequence). The CDR3 length is 14 residues. The sample is drawn from a study of CD8+ T cells in alopecia areata. The sequencing template was cDNA reverse transcribed from extracted RNA. The repertoire was sequenced with immunoSEQ multiplex PCR; TCRdb's copy has only in-frame clones and lacks some. The sample records over 85,000 clones, about two thirds being singletons. Findings and limits, study-wide: Both scalp clonality and the expanded CD8+ clones among the top 100 showed a significant decrease with tofacitinib. In blood and scalp, many expanded lesional clones persisted during tofacitinib.

Treatment defined: oral pan-JAK inhibitor, 5-10 mg twice daily. The sequencing here drew on CD8+ T cells sorted from blood, taken around week 44, from a patient treated with tofacitinib. The sequence derives from a human donor with alopecia areata. The V call is TRBV27, the J call TRBJ1-1; the D is unclear. The CDR3 here is CASSRGRLNTETFF. The CDR3 bases are TGTGCCAGCTCACGAGGACGGTTGAACACTGAAACTTTCTTT.